A selection of T cell receptor beta chains follows, all from one sample in a study of shared clonotypes between healthy human individuals. The method was immunoSEQ multiplex PCR; TCRdb's version includes in-frame clones alone and lacks a portion of them. The top ten hold roughly 0.36% of the sample, which has around 2.5 million clones, approximately 93% seen once. Source material: naive CD4+ T cells from PBMCs. The receptor source for this set is a man aged 18-30 years in good health. Some clones in this sample may be carry-over from other donors' samples. Each CDR3 is given with its conserved first and last residue. A D gene is named only where the DNA matches it firmly.

DNA: TGTGCCAGCAGCGGACAGACACGCAATCAGCCCCAGCATTTT
CDR3: CASSGQTRNQPQHF
J: TRBJ1-5
D: NA
V: TRBV28

DNA: TGCGCCAGCAGCCAAGGGGCCGATTCTGGGGCCAACGTCCTGACTTTC
CDR3: CASSQGADSGANVLTF
J: TRBJ2-6
D: NA
V: TRBV4-1

DNA: TGTGCCAGCTCACTGGGACAGAGCACAGATACGCAGTATTTT
CDR3: CASSLGQSTDTQYF
J: TRBJ2-3
D: TRBD1
V: TRBV18

DNA: TGTGCCAGCAGTAGCCGGGACGGTTTGCGAAATGAAAAACTGTTTTTT
CDR3: CASSSRDGLRNEKLFF
J: TRBJ1-4
D: NA
V: TRBV9

DNA: TGCGCCAGCAGCGTACAGGGGGCCAACTACAATGAGCAGTTCTTC
CDR3: CASSVQGANYNEQFF
J: TRBJ2-1
D: TRBD1
V: TRBV5-1

DNA: TGTGCCAGCAGCAAAGCCCCCTATGGGGAGGCCTACAATGAGCAGTTCTTC
CDR3: CASSKAPYGEAYNEQFF
J: TRBJ2-1
D: NA
V: TRBV21-1

DNA: TGTGCCAGCAGGGTCCCCGGGACTCCCTACTCCGAGCAGTACTTC
CDR3: CASRVPGTPYSEQYF
J: TRBJ2-7
D: NA
V: TRBV28

DNA: TGTGCCAGCAGCCGGGACTTTACCTACGAGCAGTACTTC
CDR3: CASSRDFTYEQYF
J: TRBJ2-7
D: NA
V: TRBV9

DNA: TGCGCCAGCAGCTTGGAAGGACTAGCGGTTGTAGGAGAGACCCAGTACTTC
CDR3: CASSLEGLAVVGETQYF
J: TRBJ2-5
D: TRBD2
V: TRBV5-1

DNA: TGCAGTGCTGGACGGGTCACTGAAGCTTTCTTT
CDR3: CSAGRVTEAFF
J: TRBJ1-1
D: NA
V: TRBV20-1

DNA: TGTGCCAGTAGTCGCGGCGGGGAATACAATGAGCAGTTCTTC
CDR3: CASSRGGEYNEQFF
J: TRBJ2-1
D: NA
V: TRBV19